Each of the 20 T cell receptor beta chains below was sequenced from the same sample in a study of neurological immune-mediated disorders. TCRdb itself ran the 5' RACE reads through MiXCR, one entry per CDR3 protein. The sample has about 55,000 distinct CDR3 sequences, about 3.5% seen once. The sequencing input was PBMCs. The source of these receptors is a man under 40 with multiple sclerosis.

In its sample, this clonotype was seen many times. The chain recombines TRBV5-1 with TRBJ2-5, with a tentative D call TRBD1 (6 bases). The germline CDR1 and CDR2 sequences are SGHRS and YFSETQ. CDR3 size: 14 residues. With 6 bases removed from V and 7 bases from J, the gap between germline ends came to 19 bases. CDR3 in amino acids: CASIDRPREMTQYF. The DNA of the CDR3 is TGCGCCAGCATCGACAGGCCGAGGGAGATGACCCAGTACTTC.

Many counts were recorded for this clonotype. The chain employs TRBV12-3 or TRBV12-4 and TRBJ1-3; 8 bases match TRBD1. The CDR3 extends over 15 amino acids. J lost 4 bases, V lost 4 bases, and 6 bases had no gene match. The CDR3 loop reads CASSSGTGIGNTIYF. The CDR3 coding sequence is TGTGCCAGCAGTTCCGGGACAGGAATCGGAAACACCATATATTTT.

This clonotype was seen many times. V and J are TRBV5-6 and TRBJ1-5; tentatively, D is TRBD1 (6 bases). The ends were cut back, 4 bases at V and 6 bases at J, with 11 bases in the middle. This CDR3 region has 13 residues. CDR1 and CDR2 (germline): SGHDT, YYEEEE. The CDR3 DNA follows: TGTGCCAGCAGCACTACAGGGAGTCAGCCCCAGCATTTT. It encodes CASSTTGSQPQHF.

This clonotype was detected ten times or more. The rearrangement joins TRBV7-2 to TRBJ1-2; 7 bases are shared with TRBD1. The CDR3 is 14 residues long. Trimming removed 5 bases from V and 4 bases from J; junction bases left unmatched: 7. Per germline, CDR1 SGHTA and CDR2 FQGNSA. DNA for the CDR3: TGTGCCAGCAGCCGGGACAGACTACCCTATGGCTACACCTTC. It encodes CASSRDRLPYGYTF.

This clonotype was seen repeatedly, ten times or more. The rearrangement uses TRBV20-1 and TRBJ1-1, with D unresolved. CDR1 is DFQATT, CDR2 SNEGSKA, per germline (reference sequence). Trimming shortened V by 6 bases and J by 0 bases, and 8 bases separated the two germline ends. The CDR3 extends over 12 amino acids. The CDR3 DNA follows: TGCAGTGCCACGTCACTGAACACTGAAGCTTTCTTT. Protein: CSATSLNTEAFF.

Ten or more counts support this clonotype. The V and J genes are TRBV24-1 and TRBJ2-7; 9 nucleotides agree with TRBD1. This CDR3 is 13 amino acids long. The germline gives CDR1 KGHDR, CDR2 SFDVKD. With 6 bases clipped from V and 6 bases from J, the junction kept 5 bases outside the gene matches. CDR3 in DNA: TGTGCCACCAGTCCGGGACAGGGAGGCGAGCAGTACTTC. Its translation is CATSPGQGGEQYF.

This clonotype was counted ten times or more. The rearrangement links TRBV4-1 to TRBJ1-4; D may be TRBD1 (5 bases). The CDR3 has 13 residues. The germline CDR1 and CDR2 sequences are MGHRA and YSYEKL. V dropped 4 bases and J dropped 8 bases, with 11 bases sitting between them. CDR3 protein: CASSRTRGEKLFF. The CDR3 nucleotides are TGCGCCAGCAGCCGGACACGGGGGGAAAAACTGTTTTTT.

The chain uses TRBV20-1 and TRBJ1-5; TRBD1 aligns across 8 bases. The CDR3 contains 13 residues. V lost 5 bases, J lost 7 bases, and 7 bases stayed unmatched. Germline loops: CDR1 DFQATT, CDR2 SNEGSKA (reference sequence). CDR3 DNA: TGCAGTGCTTTGGACAGGGTTGGGCAGCCCCAGCATTTT. This codes for CSALDRVGQPQHF.

This clonotype was counted at least ten times. The chain links TRBV29-1 to TRBJ2-2; no reliable D call. The V gene lost 6 bases and the J gene lost 5 bases, with 16 bases spanning the gap. The CDR3 runs to 14 residues. CDR1 is SQVTM and CDR2 is ANQGSEA in the germline V gene. In DNA, the CDR3 is TGCAGCGTGGACCAGGCTCGCGAGACCGGGGAGCTGTTTTTT. Amino acids: CSVDQARETGELFF.

Ten or more counts support this clonotype. This chain uses TRBV3-1 with TRBJ1-1; D possibly corresponds to TRBD1 (5 bases). There are 12 residues in the CDR3. Trimming removed 10 bases at V and 0 bases at J, with 9 bases between. Germline values: CDR1 LGHDT, CDR2 YNNKEL (reference sequence). The CDR3 nucleotides read TGTGCCACCGGACACCTGAACACTGAAGCTTTCTTT. Its translation: CATGHLNTEAFF.

This clonotype has a count of ten or more. V is TRBV12-5 and J is TRBJ2-2; D not resolved. This CDR3 is 11 amino acids long. The V end was cut by 7 bases, the J end by 5 bases, with 5 bases between. Germline values: CDR1 LGHNT, CDR2 FRNRAP. The CDR3 bases are TGTGCTAGTGAAGGGACCGGGGAGCTGTTTTTT. Translating gives CASEGTGELFF.

This clonotype was seen repeatedly, ten times or more. The chain couples TRBV20-1 to TRBJ2-1; possibly TRBD2 for D (6 bases). V lost 7 bases and J 2 bases, leaving 12 bases between the germline ends. This CDR3 comprises 13 residues. Per the germline V gene, CDR1 is DFQATT and CDR2 is SNEGSKA (reference sequence). The CDR3 loop is CSGRRAPYNEQFF. The DNA for the CDR3 is TGCAGTGGTCGGAGGGCGCCCTACAATGAGCAGTTCTTC.

In its sample, this clonotype was seen many times. This chain uses TRBV27 with TRBJ2-7; D possibly corresponds to TRBD1 (5 bases). The CDR3 runs 14 residues. The germline V gene has CDR1 MNHEY and CDR2 SMNVEV (reference sequence). Trimming removed 2 bases at V and 1 base at J, with 9 bases between. The CDR3 here is CASSLSQGSYEQYF. CDR3 DNA sequence: TGTGCCAGCAGTTTAAGTCAGGGATCCTACGAGCAGTACTTC.

Remarks on this clonotype: The junction differs from germline at one of its ends, possibly a read error. The gene calls are TRBV7-8 and TRBJ1-5, with 7 bases matching TRBD1. CDR3 length: 15 residues. CDR1 is SGHVS and CDR2 is FQNEAQ in the germline V gene. The CDR3 bases are TGTGCCAGCAGCTCGTCACAGGGGTCAGGGCAGCCCCAGAATTTT. Translation gives CASSSSQGSGQPQNF.

This chain uses TRBV5-1 with TRBJ2-7, with a possible D match to TRBD2 (5 bases). Germline V CDR1 and CDR2: SGHRS, YFSETQ. V lost 5 bases and J lost 5, with 17 bases in between. There are 14 residues in the CDR3. The CDR3 nucleotides are TGCGCCAGCAGAACCTCGGGAAAGAGTCACGAGCAGTACTTC. Protein sequence: CASRTSGKSHEQYF.

This clonotype was counted many times. This chain connects TRBV20-1 to TRBJ2-3; no reliable D call. Germline-derived CDR1 and CDR2 are DFQATT and SNEGSKA (reference sequence). The CDR3 loop spans 14 amino acids. Between the trimmed V and J ends, which lost 3 bases and 2 bases, there was a span of 12 bases. CDR3 nucleotide sequence: TGCAGTGCTAGTAGTGACACTTACACAGATACGCAGTATTTT. Translating gives CSASSDTYTDTQYF.

This clonotype was recorded many times. The V call is TRBV9, the J call TRBJ1-6, with a tentative D call TRBD1 (5 bases). Germline lookup yields CDR1 SGDLS and CDR2 YYNGEE. V was clipped by 4 bases and J by 10 bases, with 15 bases between them. This CDR3 spans 14 amino acids. CDR3 amino acids: CASSPRQSRSPLHF. DNA for the CDR3: TGTGCCAGCAGCCCGAGACAGAGTAGGTCACCCCTCCACTTT.

This clonotype was observed many times. The junction differs from germline at one of its ends, possibly a read error. The chain carries TRBV2 and TRBJ2-4, with D perhaps matching TRBD2 (5 bases). The CDR3 extends over 16 amino acids. Per germline, CDR1 SNHLY and CDR2 FYNNEI. The DNA of the CDR3 is TGTGCCAGCAGCGAAGGACGGGGAGTAGCCAAAAACATTCAGTACTTC. This encodes CASSEGRGVAKNIQYF.

This clonotype was counted many times. The CDR3 DNA reads TGTGCCAGCAGATTCGACAGGGCAACTAATGAAAAACTGTTTTTT. Translation gives CASRFDRATNEKLFF. The V and J genes are TRBV4-2 and TRBJ1-4; TRBD1 agrees at 7 bases. V dropped 6 bases and J dropped 0; count of bases not matched to a gene: 4. This CDR3 region has 15 residues. Germline V gene data show CDR1 as LGHNA and CDR2 as YNFKEQ.

In its sample, this clonotype was seen many times. V gene TRBV4-2 combines with J gene TRBJ2-2; D call uncertain. The V and J ends lost 4 bases and 3 bases respectively, with 15 bases between them. The CDR3 loop spans 16 amino acids. The germline gives CDR1 LGHNA, CDR2 YNFKEQ. The CDR3 DNA reads as TGTGCCAGCAGCCCCTTGGCGGTCCGGGACACCGGGGAGCTGTTTTTT. Translating gives CASSPLAVRDTGELFF.